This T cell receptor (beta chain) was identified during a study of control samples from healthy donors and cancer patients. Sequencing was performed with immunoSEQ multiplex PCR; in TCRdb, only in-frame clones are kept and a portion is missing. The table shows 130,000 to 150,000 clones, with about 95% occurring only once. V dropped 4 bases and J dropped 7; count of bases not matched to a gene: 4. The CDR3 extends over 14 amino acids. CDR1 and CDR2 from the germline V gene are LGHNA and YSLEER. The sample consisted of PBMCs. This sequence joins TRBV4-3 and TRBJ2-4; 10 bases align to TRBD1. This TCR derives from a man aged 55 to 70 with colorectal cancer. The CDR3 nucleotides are TGCGCCAGCAGCCGAGGGACAGGGGAGAACATTCAGTACTTC. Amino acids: CASSRGTGENIQYF.